This T cell receptor (beta chain) originates from a study of blood T cell repertoires in COVID-19. Germline lookup yields CDR1 SGHNT and CDR2 YYREEE (reference sequence). The CDR3 is 16 residues long. Germline trimming cut 5 bases from V and 7 bases from J; bases unmatched to any gene: 14. Using immunoSEQ multiplex PCR, the repertoire was profiled, and TCRdb retains in-frame clones only, with some absent. The table has hundreds of thousands of clones, roughly 80% seen once. The source of this sequence is a woman aged 45-60 years who had been exposed to COVID-19. The chain has TRBV5-4 and TRBJ2-1; TRBD1 matches 8 bases. Specimen: PBMCs or T cells enriched from blood (not recorded which). The CDR3 loop is CASSGGGQGRINEQFF. Written as DNA, the CDR3 is TGTGCCAGCAGTGGGGGTGGACAGGGCCGTATAAATGAGCAGTTCTTC.